The 25 T cell receptor beta chains listed next were all sequenced from one sample in a study of CD8+ T cells in alopecia areata. After isolation, RNA underwent reverse transcription to generate cDNA as the sequencing template. Assay: immunoSEQ multiplex PCR; the TCRdb copy retains only in-frame clones and omits some. The sample holds approximately 300,000 clones, roughly 50% seen once. Treatment meaning: oral pan-JAK inhibitor, 5-10 mg twice daily. The material was CD4+ T cells sorted from blood, obtained at week 24, from a patient treated with tofacitinib. Source of these receptors: a human donor with alopecia areata.

The V call is TRBV29-1, the J call TRBJ2-7, with D possibly being TRBD1 (8 bases). Germline V gene lookup returns CDR1 SQVTM and CDR2 ANQGSEA. The CDR3 covers 14 residues. V lost 7 bases to trimming and J lost 0 bases, with 16 bases between them. The chain's CDR3 is CSASDREGSYEQYF. CDR3 bases: TGCAGCGCGTCGGACAGGGAGGGCTCCTACGAGCAGTACTTC.

The V and J genes are TRBV5-1 and TRBJ2-5, with 9 bases fitting TRBD2. Germline values: CDR1 SGHRS, CDR2 YFSETQ. This CDR3 comprises 15 residues. The V segment lost 3 bases and the J segment 1 base; nucleotides outside the gene matches: 4. In DNA form, the CDR3 reads TGCGCCAGCAGCTCTAGCGGGGCCCGCCAAGAGACCCAGTACTTC. It yields the protein CASSSSGARQETQYF. Complete variable domain (other parts from reference TRBV5-1 and TRBJ2-5): KAGVTQTPRYLIKTRGQQVTLSCSPISGHRSVSWYQQTPGQGLQFLFEYFSETQRNKGNFPGRFSGRQFSNSRSEMNVSTLELGDSALYLCASSSSGARQETQYFGPGTRLLVL.

The chain is built from TRBV6-5 and TRBJ1-1; a possible D gene is TRBD1 (5 bases). Looked up from germline, CDR1 is MNHEY and CDR2 is SVGAGI. The V end was cut by 0 bases, the J end by 3 bases, with 11 bases between. The CDR3 extends over 15 amino acids. The CDR3 bases are TGTGCCAGCAGTTACTCGCAGGGACGAGACACTGAAGCTTTCTTT. Protein: CASSYSQGRDTEAFF.

This chain joins TRBV6-1 and TRBJ2-1, with 12 bases identical to TRBD2. The length of the CDR3 is 16 residues. The J segment lost 6 bases and the V segment lost 3 bases, leaving 6 bases of the junction unmatched. The germline gives CDR1 MNHNS, CDR2 SASEGT. CDR3 nucleotide sequence: TGTGCCAGCAGTGACTACCTAGCGGGGGGGTTCAATGAGCAGTTCTTC. Amino acids: CASSDYLAGGFNEQFF.

The V gene is TRBV18, the J gene TRBJ2-7; TRBD1 agrees at 8 bases. The V gene's germline CDR1 is KGHSH and CDR2 LQKENI. J was trimmed by 6 bases and V by 3 bases; bases with no gene match: 7. The length of the CDR3 is 14 residues. The CDR3 is CASSPWQGAVEQYF. Written as DNA, the CDR3 is TGTGCCAGCTCACCCTGGCAGGGGGCAGTCGAGCAGTACTTC.

This chain joins TRBV30 and TRBJ1-5, with 8 bases lining up with TRBD1. The V segment lost 2 bases and the J segment 6 bases; nucleotides outside the gene matches: 9. Germline CDR1 and CDR2: GTSNPN and SVGIG (reference sequence). The CDR3 has 15 amino acids. The CDR3 DNA follows: TGTGCCTGGAGTAGACAGACAGGGGTTGGTCAGCCCCAGCATTTT. Protein sequence: CAWSRQTGVGQPQHF. Full variable domain (remainder filled in from reference TRBV30 and TRBJ1-5): SQTIHQWPATLVQPVGSPLSLECTVEGTSNPNLYWYRQAAGRGLQLLFYSVGIGQISSEVPQNLSASRPQDRQFILSSKKLLLSDSGFYLCAWSRQTGVGQPQHFGDGTRLSIL.

This clone was counted only a few times. The V and J genes are TRBV21-1 and TRBJ2-5. TRBV21-1 is annotated as a pseudogene. CDR3 length: 13 residues. As DNA, the CDR3 is TGTGCCAGCAGCAAAGCCGTTGGTGAGACCCAGTACTTC. This gives the protein CASSKAVGETQYF.

The rearrangement uses TRBV5-1 and TRBJ2-3; 8 bases agree with TRBD1. Germline V lookup: CDR1 SGHRS, CDR2 YFSETQ. The V and J ends lost 1 base and 1 base, in that order; junction bases with no gene match: 8. This CDR3 region has 17 residues. CDR3 sequence: CASSLTDRGGGTDTQYF. CDR3 in DNA: TGCGCCAGCAGCTTGACCGACAGGGGAGGTGGCACAGATACGCAGTATTTT.

The rearrangement uses TRBV29-1 and TRBJ2-5, with D uncertain. Germline values: CDR1 SQVTM, CDR2 ANQGSEA. This CDR3 has 13 amino acids. The germline V and J ends were trimmed by 7 bases and 4 bases, with 16 bases remaining between them. This chain's CDR3 is CSARGRLTETQYF. For the CDR3, the DNA is TGCAGCGCCCGCGGTCGTCTCACAGAGACCCAGTACTTC. Filled out from reference TRBV29-1 and TRBJ2-5, the complete variable domain reads SAVISQKPSRDICQRGTSLTIQCQVDSQVTMMFWYRQQPGQSLTLIATANQGSEATYESGFVIDKFPISRPNLTFSTLTVSNMSPEDSSIYLCSARGRLTETQYFGPGTRLLVL.

The V gene is TRBV9, the J gene TRBJ1-1; no clear D gene. V shed 5 bases and J shed 0 bases, with 17 bases lying between them. The CDR3 sequence is 16 residues long. Germline CDR1 and CDR2: SGDLS and YYNGEE. CDR3 in DNA: TGTGCCAGCAGTCTATGGGTTCTCAGTATGAACACTGAAGCTTTCTTT. This sequence encodes CASSLWVLSMNTEAFF.

This clone was observed a handful of times. The gene calls are TRBV5-1 and TRBJ2-1, with D tentatively TRBD2 (5 bases). The CDR3 consists of 15 residues. Trimming pared 3 bases from V and 5 bases from J, leaving 15 bases between. Germline V gene sequence: CDR1 SGHRS, CDR2 YFSETQ. In DNA, the CDR3 is TGCGCCAGCAGCTCCACTCGAGGGTCCGACAATGAGCAGTTCTTC. It yields the protein CASSSTRGSDNEQFF.

This chain uses TRBV16 with TRBJ1-1; D uncertain. Trimming cost V 1 base and J 5 bases, with 5 bases left between them. The germline gives CDR1 KGHSY, CDR2 FQNENV. The CDR3 has 12 amino acids. The CDR3 DNA reads TGTGCCAGCAGCCAATTGAGGACTGAAGCTTTCTTT. Amino acid sequence: CASSQLRTEAFF.

The rearrangement uses TRBV9 and TRBJ1-3; the D gene is possibly TRBD1 (5 bases). CDR1 and CDR2 from the germline V gene are SGDLS and YYNGEE. Trimming took 4 bases from V and 2 from J, leaving 13 bases between them. The CDR3 is 15 residues long. The CDR3 nucleotides are TGTGCCAGCAGCAAACTGGGACGCACTGGAAACACCATATATTTT. Protein product: CASSKLGRTGNTIYF.

CDR3 bases: TGTGCCCCCGGCGACCATCCTGGCTACACCTTC. It translates to CAPGDHPGYTF. This chain connects TRBV30 to TRBJ1-2; D is unclear. Trimming pared 8 bases from V and 7 bases from J, leaving 14 bases between. CDR1 and CDR2 from the germline V gene are GTSNPN and SVGIG (reference sequence). This CDR3 spans 11 amino acids. The whole variable domain, filled in from reference TRBV30 and TRBJ1-2, reads SQTIHQWPATLVQPVGSPLSLECTVEGTSNPNLYWYRQAAGRGLQLLFYSVGIGQISSEVPQNLSASRPQDRQFILSSKKLLLSDSGFYLCAPGDHPGYTFGSGTRLTVV.

The chain carries TRBV29-1 and TRBJ2-3; TRBD2 agrees at 7 bases. Trimming at V came to 6 bases and at J to 13 bases, leaving 10 bases not matched to a gene. Germline assignment: CDR1 SQVTM and CDR2 ANQGSEA. This CDR3 comprises 11 residues. CDR3 residues: CSVLLAAPEYF. In nucleotides, the CDR3 is TGCAGCGTACTGCTAGCGGCCCCGGAGTATTTT.

The chain is built from TRBV7-8 and TRBJ2-7; 11 bases line up with TRBD1. This CDR3 comprises 14 residues. Germline V lookup: CDR1 SGHVS, CDR2 FQNEAQ. V gave up 5 bases and J gave up 4 bases; unmatched junction bases: 4. CDR3 sequence (DNA): TGTGCCAGCAGCGCCGGGACAGGGGGTTACGAGCAGTACTTC. It translates to CASSAGTGGYEQYF.

The chain has TRBV4-2 and TRBJ2-2, with unresolved D. The germline gives CDR1 LGHNA, CDR2 YNFKEQ. Trimming removed 3 bases from V and 4 bases from J, with 15 bases in between. The CDR3 runs 16 residues. CDR3 bases: TGTGCCAGCAGCCAGAACGAAATGTGGAGCACCGGGGAGCTGTTTTTT. It yields the protein CASSQNEMWSTGELFF.

Details on this clone: The sample contains more than one DNA sequence encoding this CDR3. CDR3 sequence (DNA): TGTGCCTGGAGTGTGAGGGGATCCTACGAGCAGTACTTC. Its translation is CAWSVRGSYEQYF. The chain couples TRBV30 to TRBJ2-7; D could derive from TRBD1 or TRBD2 (5 bases each). Germline V gene sequence: CDR1 GTSNPN, CDR2 SVGIG (reference sequence). V lost 0 bases to trimming and J lost 1 base, with 7 bases between them. This CDR3 comprises 13 residues.

This clone was seen a few times. The CDR3 loop is CSASVQGQSEQYF. The CDR3 DNA reads TGCAGCGCCTCCGTCCAGGGACAGAGCGAGCAGTACTTC. The genes are TRBV29-1 and TRBJ2-7; the match to TRBD1 covers 7 bases. The length of the CDR3 is 13 residues. Germline lookup yields CDR1 SQVTM and CDR2 ANQGSEA. The V gene end was trimmed by 7 bases and the J gene end by 6 bases; junction bases not matched to a gene: 12.

The CDR3 is CASSPQRDTQYF. The DNA for the CDR3 is TGTGCCAGCAGCCCACAGCGGGATACGCAGTATTTT. The chain joins TRBV7-2 to TRBJ2-3; tentative D call: TRBD2 (5 bases). Trimming took 5 bases from V and 6 from J, leaving 9 bases between them. Germline V lookup: CDR1 SGHTA, CDR2 FQGNSA. The CDR3 consists of 12 residues.

The V and J genes are TRBV30 and TRBJ1-1; D might be TRBD1 (5 bases). Germline V gives CDR1 GTSNPN, CDR2 SVGIG (reference sequence). The CDR3 loop spans 12 amino acids. The V end was cut by 4 bases, the J end by 5 bases, with 11 bases between. The CDR3, as DNA: TGTGCCTGGACCCCAGGGCTGACTGAAGCTTTCTTT. Translated, it gives CAWTPGLTEAFF.

The chain recombines TRBV7-9 with TRBJ2-5; no clear D gene. CDR3 size: 12 residues. Germline CDR1 is SEHNR and CDR2 is FQNEAQ (reference sequence). V was shortened by 2 bases and J by 5 bases, with 6 bases between the two germline ends. CDR3 loop: CASSLRGETQYF. As DNA, the CDR3 is TGTGCCAGCAGCTTACGTGGCGAGACCCAGTACTTC.

CDR3 protein: CASSPPGQGSYGYTF. The CDR3 DNA sequence: TGTGCCAGCTCACCTCCGGGACAGGGCTCCTATGGCTACACCTTC. This chain joins TRBV18 and TRBJ1-2, with TRBD1 matching 9 bases. The germline CDR1 and CDR2 sequences are KGHSH and LQKENI. CDR3 size: 15 residues. V dropped 3 bases and J dropped 4; count of bases not matched to a gene: 6.

The chain combines TRBV29-1 with TRBJ2-1; D is perhaps TRBD1 (6 bases). Germline values: CDR1 SQVTM, CDR2 ANQGSEA. The V end was cut by 7 bases, the J end by 4 bases, with 17 bases between. This CDR3 comprises 14 residues. CDR3 loop: CSAAGTSSYNEQFF. The CDR3 nucleotides are TGCAGCGCCGCCGGGACATCGTCGTACAATGAGCAGTTCTTC.

The chain couples TRBV15 to TRBJ1-1, with D perhaps matching TRBD1 (6 bases). The CDR3 loop spans 15 amino acids. Germline CDR1 reads LNHNV; CDR2 reads YYDKDF (reference sequence). Trimming stripped 3 bases from V and 0 bases from J, with 11 bases between. CDR3 loop: CATSRDSYMNTEAFF. CDR3 nucleotide sequence: TGTGCCACCAGCAGGGACAGCTACATGAACACTGAAGCTTTCTTT.